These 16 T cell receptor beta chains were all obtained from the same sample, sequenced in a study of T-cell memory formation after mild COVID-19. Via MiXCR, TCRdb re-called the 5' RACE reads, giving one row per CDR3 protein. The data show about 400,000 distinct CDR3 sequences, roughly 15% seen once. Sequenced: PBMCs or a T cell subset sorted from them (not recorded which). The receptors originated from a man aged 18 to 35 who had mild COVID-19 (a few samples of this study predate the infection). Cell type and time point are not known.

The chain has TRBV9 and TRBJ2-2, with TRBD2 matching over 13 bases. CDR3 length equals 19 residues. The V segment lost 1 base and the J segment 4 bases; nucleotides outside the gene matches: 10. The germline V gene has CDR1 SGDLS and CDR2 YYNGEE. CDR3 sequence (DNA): TGTGCCAGCAGCGTATCGACTAGCGGGGGGCCCAGCTCCACCGGGGAGCTGTTTTTT. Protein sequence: CASSVSTSGGPSSTGELFF.

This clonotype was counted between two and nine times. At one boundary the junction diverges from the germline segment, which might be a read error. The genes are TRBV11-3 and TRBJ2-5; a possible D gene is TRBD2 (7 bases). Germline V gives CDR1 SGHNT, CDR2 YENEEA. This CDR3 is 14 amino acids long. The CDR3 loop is CASSLVGGQGTQYF. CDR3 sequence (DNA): TGTGCCAGCAGCTTAGTGGGGGGGCAAGGGACCCAGTACTTC.

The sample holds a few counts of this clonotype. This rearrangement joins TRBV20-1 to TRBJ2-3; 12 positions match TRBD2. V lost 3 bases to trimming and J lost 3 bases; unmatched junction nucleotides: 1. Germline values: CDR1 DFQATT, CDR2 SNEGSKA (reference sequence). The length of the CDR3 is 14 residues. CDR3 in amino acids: CSARTSGGTDTQYF. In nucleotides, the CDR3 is TGCAGTGCTAGGACTAGCGGGGGAACAGATACGCAGTATTTT.

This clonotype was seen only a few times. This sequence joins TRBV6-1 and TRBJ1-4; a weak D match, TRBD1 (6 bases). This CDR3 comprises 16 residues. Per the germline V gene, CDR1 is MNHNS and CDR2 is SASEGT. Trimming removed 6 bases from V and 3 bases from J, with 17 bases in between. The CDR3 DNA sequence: TGTGCCAGCAGCCCTTATTGGGACACCGCTAATGAAAAACTGTTTTTT. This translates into CASSPYWDTANEKLFF.

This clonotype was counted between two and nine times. The CDR3 region has the DNA TGTGCCAGCAGCCCGTCAGGGGTAACGGCGCAGTACGTC. This codes for CASSPSGVTAQYV. The chain links TRBV11-2 to TRBJ2-7; a weak D match, TRBD1 (6 bases). This CDR3 region has 13 residues. Germline V gene data show CDR1 as SGHAT and CDR2 as FQNNGV. With 5 bases removed from V and 9 bases from J, the gap between germline ends came to 17 bases.

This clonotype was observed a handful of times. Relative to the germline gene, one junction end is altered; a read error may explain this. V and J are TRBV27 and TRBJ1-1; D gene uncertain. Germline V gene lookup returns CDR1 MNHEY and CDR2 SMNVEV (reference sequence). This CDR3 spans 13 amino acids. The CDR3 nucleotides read TGTGCCAGCAGTCTAAAGGGCCCACCCCGGGTCCATTTT. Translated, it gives CASSLKGPPRVHF.

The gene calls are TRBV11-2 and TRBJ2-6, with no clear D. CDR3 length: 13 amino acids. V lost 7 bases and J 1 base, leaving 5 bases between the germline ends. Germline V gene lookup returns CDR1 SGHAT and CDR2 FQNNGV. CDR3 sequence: CASILSGANVLTF. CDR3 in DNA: TGTGCCAGCATACTTTCTGGGGCCAACGTCCTGACTTTC.

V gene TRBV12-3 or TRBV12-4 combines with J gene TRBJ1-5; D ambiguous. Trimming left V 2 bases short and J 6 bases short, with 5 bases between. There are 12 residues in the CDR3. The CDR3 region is CASSLQSQPQHF. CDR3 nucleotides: TGTGCCAGCAGTTTACAGAGTCAGCCCCAGCATTTT.

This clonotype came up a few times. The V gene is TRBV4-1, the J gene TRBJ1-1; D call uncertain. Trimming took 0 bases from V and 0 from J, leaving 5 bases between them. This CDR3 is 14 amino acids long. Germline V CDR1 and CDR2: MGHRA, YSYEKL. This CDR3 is CASSQEGMNTEAFF. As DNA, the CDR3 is TGCGCCAGCAGCCAAGAGGGGATGAACACTGAAGCTTTCTTT.

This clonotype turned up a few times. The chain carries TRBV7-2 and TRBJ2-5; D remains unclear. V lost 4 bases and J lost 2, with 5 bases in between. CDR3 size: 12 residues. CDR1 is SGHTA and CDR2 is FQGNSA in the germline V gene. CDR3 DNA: TGTGCCAGCAGCTGGGGTCAAGAGACCCAGTACTTC. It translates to CASSWGQETQYF.

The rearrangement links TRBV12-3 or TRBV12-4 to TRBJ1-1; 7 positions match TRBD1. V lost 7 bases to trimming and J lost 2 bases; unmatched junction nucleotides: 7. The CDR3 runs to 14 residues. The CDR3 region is CASNPGTDNTEAFF. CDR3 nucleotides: TGTGCCAGCAACCCCGGGACAGATAACACTGAAGCTTTCTTT.

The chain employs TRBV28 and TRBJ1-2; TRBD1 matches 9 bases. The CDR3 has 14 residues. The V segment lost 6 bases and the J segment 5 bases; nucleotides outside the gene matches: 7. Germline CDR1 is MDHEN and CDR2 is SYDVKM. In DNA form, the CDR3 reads TGTGCCAGCAGCACAGGGGGCGCCTCGTATGGCTACACCTTC. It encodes CASSTGGASYGYTF.

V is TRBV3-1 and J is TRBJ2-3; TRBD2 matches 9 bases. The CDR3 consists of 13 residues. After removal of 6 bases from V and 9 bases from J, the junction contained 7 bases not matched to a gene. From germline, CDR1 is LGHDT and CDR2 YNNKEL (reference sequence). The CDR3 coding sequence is TGTGCCAGCAGTCTTACCCTAGCGGGGACGCAGTATTTT. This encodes CASSLTLAGTQYF.

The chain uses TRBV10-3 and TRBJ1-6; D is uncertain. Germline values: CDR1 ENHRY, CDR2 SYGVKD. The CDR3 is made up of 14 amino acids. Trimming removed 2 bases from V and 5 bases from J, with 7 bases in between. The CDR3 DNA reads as TGTGCCATCAGTGAGGCGCAGGATAATTCACCCCTCCACTTT. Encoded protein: CAISEAQDNSPLHF.

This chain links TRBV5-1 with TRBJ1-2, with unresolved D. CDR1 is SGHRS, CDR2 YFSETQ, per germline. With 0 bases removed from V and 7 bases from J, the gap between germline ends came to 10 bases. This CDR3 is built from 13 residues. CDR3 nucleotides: TGCGCCAGCAGCTTGGCGCAGTCTCGTGGCTACACCTTC. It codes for CASSLAQSRGYTF.

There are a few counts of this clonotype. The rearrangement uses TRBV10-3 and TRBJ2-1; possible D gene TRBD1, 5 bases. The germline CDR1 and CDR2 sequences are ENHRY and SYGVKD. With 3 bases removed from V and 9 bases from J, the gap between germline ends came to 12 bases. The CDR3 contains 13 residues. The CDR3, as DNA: TGTGCCATCAGTGACGCGATAGGGGCTGAGCAGTTCTTC. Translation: CAISDAIGAEQFF.